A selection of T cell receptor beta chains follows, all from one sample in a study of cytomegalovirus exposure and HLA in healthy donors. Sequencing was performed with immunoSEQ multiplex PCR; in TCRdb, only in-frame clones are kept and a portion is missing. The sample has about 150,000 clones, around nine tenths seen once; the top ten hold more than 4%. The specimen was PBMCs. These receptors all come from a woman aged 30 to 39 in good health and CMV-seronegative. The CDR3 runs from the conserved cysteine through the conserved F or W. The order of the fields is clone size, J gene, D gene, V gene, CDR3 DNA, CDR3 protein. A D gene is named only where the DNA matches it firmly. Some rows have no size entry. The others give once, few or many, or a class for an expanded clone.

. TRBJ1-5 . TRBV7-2 TGTGCCAGCAGCCAGGGAATAAGCAATCAGCCCCAGCATTTT CASSQGISNQPQHF
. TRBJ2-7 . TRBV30 TGTGCCTGGAGTCGTGTCCTAGGTTACGAGCAGTACTTC CAWSRVLGYEQYF
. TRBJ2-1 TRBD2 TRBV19 TGTGCCAGTAGTATGGCGGGAGGGCCCTACAATGAGCAGTTCTTC CASSMAGGPYNEQFF
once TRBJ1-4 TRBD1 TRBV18 TGTGCCAGCTCACAGGGACAGGGCGCCCTAGGCGAAAAACTGTTTTTT CASSQGQGALGEKLFF
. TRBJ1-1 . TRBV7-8 TGTGCCAGCAGCTCCTATTTAGGGGGAGCAAGTGGTGAAGCTTTCTTT CASSSYLGGASGEAFF
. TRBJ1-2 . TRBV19 TGTGCCAGTAGTTCCTCAGGGTCCCGTAACTATGGCTACACCTTC CASSSSGSRNYGYTF
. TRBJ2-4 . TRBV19 TGTGCCAGTAGTGATCCGGTAGCCAAAAACATTCAGTACTTC CASSDPVAKNIQYF
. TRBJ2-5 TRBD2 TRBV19 TGTGCCAGTAGTCCAGGGACTAGCGGGGGGGTGGAGACCCAGTACTTC CASSPGTSGGVETQYF
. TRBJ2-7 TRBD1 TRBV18 TGTGCCAGCTCATACCAGGGGGTTCCCTACGAGCAGTACTTC CASSYQGVPYEQYF
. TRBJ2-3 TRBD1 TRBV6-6 TGTGCCAGCAGTACACCGACAGGGGCGGCAGATACGCAGTATTTT CASSTPTGAADTQYF
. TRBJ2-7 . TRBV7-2 TGTGCCAGCAGCTTAGGGCAGGGGACCTCCTACGAGCAGTACTTC CASSLGQGTSYEQYF
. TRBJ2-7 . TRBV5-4 TGTGCCAGCAGCCCTATGTACGAGCAGTACTTC CASSPMYEQYF
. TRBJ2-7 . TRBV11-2 TGTGCCAGCAGCTTAGGATCTTTGTTTAAGGGGAATCCCTACGAGCAGTACTTC CASSLGSLFKGNPYEQYF
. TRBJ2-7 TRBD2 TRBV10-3 TGTGCCACCCGGGGACTAGCGGGGCCTGAGGGGGAGCAGTACTTC CATRGLAGPEGEQYF
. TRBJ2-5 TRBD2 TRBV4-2 TGTGCCAGCAGCCAACACCCAGGCGTGAGGAGCGGGAGTGCGGAGGAGACCCAGTACTTC CASSQHPGVRSGSAEETQYF
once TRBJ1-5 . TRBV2 TGTGCCAGCAGTGGTCCAGGGTCGGAGAATCAGCCCCAGCATTTT CASSGPGSENQPQHF
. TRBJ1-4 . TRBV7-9 TGTTCCAGCAGCTTGGGCACAAATGAAAAACTGTTTTTT CSSSLGTNEKLFF
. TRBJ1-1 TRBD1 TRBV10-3 TGTGCCATCAGCCCGGGACAGGGATACATGAACACTGAAGCTTTCTTT CAISPGQGYMNTEAFF
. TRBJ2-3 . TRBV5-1 TGCGCCAGCAGCTTGGGCCAGGACACAGATACGCAGTATTTT CASSLGQDTDTQYF
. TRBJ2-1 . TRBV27 TGTGCCAGCAGTTTAGGACAGTCTTTAAATGAGCAGTTCTTC CASSLGQSLNEQFF
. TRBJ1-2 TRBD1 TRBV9 TGTGCCAGCAGCGTCGGGACAGGGCTAAACTATGGCTACACCTTC CASSVGTGLNYGYTF
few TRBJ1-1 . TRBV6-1 TGTGCCAGCAGTGAAGCCCGGCCGGGGAGGCGGCTGTTCATGAACACTGAAGCTTTCTTT CASSEARPGRRLFMNTEAFF
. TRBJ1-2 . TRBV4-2 TGTGCCAGCAGCCCAGGGGTGGACTATGGCTACACCTTC CASSPGVDYGYTF
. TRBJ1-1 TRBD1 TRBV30 TGTGCCTGGAGTGTACCGGACAGGTTTGTTCGAGTAGCCTATGAAGCTTTCTTT CAWSVPDRFVRVAYEAFF